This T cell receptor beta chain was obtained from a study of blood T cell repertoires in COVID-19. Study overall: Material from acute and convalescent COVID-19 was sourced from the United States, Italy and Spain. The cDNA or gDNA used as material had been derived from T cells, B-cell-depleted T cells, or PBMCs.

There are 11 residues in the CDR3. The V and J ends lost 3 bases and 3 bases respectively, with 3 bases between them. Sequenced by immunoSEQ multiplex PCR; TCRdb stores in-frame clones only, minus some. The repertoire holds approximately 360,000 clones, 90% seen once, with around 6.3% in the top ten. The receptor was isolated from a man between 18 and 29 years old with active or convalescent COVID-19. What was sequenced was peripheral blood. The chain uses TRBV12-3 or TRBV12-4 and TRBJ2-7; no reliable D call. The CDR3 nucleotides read TGTGCCAGCAGTTTGTACTACGAGCAGTACTTC. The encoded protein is CASSLYYEQYF.